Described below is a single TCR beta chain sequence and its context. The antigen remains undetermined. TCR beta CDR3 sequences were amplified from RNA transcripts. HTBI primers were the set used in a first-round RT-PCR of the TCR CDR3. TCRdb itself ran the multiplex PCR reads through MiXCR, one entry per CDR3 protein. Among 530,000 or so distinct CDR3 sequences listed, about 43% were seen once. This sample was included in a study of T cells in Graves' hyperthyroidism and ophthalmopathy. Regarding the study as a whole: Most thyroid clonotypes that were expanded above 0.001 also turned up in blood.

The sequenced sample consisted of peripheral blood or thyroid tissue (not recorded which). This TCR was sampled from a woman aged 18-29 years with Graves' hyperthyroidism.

CDR3 protein: CASSEGTGGARAEAFF. The CDR3 DNA sequence: TGCGCCAGCAGTGAGGGGACAGGGGGCGCAAGGGCTGAAGCTTTCTTT. V gene TRBV10-2 combines with J gene TRBJ1-1; TRBD1 aligns across 12 bases. The germline gives CDR1 WSHSY, CDR2 SAAADI. J gave up 6 bases and V 2 bases, and 7 bases lay outside the gene matches. The CDR3 length is 16 residues.